A single sample gave rise to the 3 T cell receptor beta chains below, sequenced in a study of PD-L1 blockade in urothelial cancer listed by TCRdb under 2017. In light of the paper, this sample's time point label describes: peripheral blood 6 weeks after treatment start. The library was obtained by the immunoSEQ multiplex PCR assay. The table comes from immuneACCESS by way of TCRdb, which keeps in-frame sequences with V and J called. Part of the clones is missing from these tables; in studies checked, under half for an unresolved V gene and the rest for unknown reasons. The sample table shows around 45,000 clones, and about four fifths are seen once. The top ten clonotypes cover about 16% of the sample. Material: PBMCs, obtained around atezolizumab (anti-PD-L1) treatment. These receptors all come from a man in his 60s with urothelial cancer.

The chain recombines TRBV28 with TRBJ2-7, with D perhaps TRBD1 (6 bases). V lost 2 bases and J 3 bases, leaving 11 bases between the germline ends. The germline V gene has CDR1 MDHEN and CDR2 SYDVKM. The CDR3 loop spans 14 amino acids. CDR3 residues: CASSLISDSYEQYF. The DNA for the CDR3 is TGTGCCAGCAGTTTAATCTCGGACAGCTACGAGCAGTACTTC.

The CDR3 loop reads CASRDRGLSEAFF. CDR3 in DNA: TGTGCCAGCAGGGACAGGGGGCTTAGTGAAGCTTTCTTT. The chain employs TRBV6-1 and TRBJ1-1; 11 bases are shared with TRBD1. The V and J ends lost 6 bases and 7 bases, in that order; junction bases with no gene match: 4. CDR3 length: 13 residues. Germline V gene lookup returns CDR1 MNHNS and CDR2 SASEGT.

Only one count was recorded for this clone. The chain couples TRBV4-1 to TRBJ2-3; possibly TRBD2 for D (5 bases). CDR1 is MGHRA, CDR2 YSYEKL, per germline. This CDR3 has 17 amino acids. V was clipped by 1 base and J by 4 bases, with 18 bases between them. For the CDR3, the DNA is TGCGCCAGCAGCCAAGGGCGGGTAGAACGTAGTTCAGATACGCAGTATTTT. Translated: CASSQGRVERSSDTQYF.